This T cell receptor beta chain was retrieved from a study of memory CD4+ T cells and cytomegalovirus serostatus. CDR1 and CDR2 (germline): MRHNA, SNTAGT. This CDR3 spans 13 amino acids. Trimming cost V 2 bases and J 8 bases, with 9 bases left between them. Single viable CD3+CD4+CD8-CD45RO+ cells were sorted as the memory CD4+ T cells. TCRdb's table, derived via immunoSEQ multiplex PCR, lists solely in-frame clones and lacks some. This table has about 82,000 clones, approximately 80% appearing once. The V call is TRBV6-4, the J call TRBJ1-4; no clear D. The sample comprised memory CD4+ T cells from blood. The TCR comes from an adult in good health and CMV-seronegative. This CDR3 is CASSDLLGEKLFF. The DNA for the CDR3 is TGTGCCAGCAGTGACCTTTTAGGCGAAAAACTGTTTTTT.